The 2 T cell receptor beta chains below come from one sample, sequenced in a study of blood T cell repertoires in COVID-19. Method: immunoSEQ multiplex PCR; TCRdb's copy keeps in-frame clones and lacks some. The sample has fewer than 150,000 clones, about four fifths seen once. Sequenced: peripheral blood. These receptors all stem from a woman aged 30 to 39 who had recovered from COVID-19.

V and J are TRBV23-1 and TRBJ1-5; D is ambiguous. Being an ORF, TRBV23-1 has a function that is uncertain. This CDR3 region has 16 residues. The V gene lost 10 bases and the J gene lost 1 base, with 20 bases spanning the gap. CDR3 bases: TGCGCCATTCCGGGAGACCCCCTTGGGAGCAATCAGCCCCAGCATTTT. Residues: CAIPGDPLGSNQPQHF.

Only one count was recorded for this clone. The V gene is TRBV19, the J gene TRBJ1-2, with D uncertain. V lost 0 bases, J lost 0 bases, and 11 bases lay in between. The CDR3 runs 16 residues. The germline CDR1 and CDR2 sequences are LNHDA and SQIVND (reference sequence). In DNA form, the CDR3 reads TGTGCCAGTAGTATAGATTGGCGGGAGCCTAACTATGGCTACACCTTC. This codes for CASSIDWREPNYGYTF.